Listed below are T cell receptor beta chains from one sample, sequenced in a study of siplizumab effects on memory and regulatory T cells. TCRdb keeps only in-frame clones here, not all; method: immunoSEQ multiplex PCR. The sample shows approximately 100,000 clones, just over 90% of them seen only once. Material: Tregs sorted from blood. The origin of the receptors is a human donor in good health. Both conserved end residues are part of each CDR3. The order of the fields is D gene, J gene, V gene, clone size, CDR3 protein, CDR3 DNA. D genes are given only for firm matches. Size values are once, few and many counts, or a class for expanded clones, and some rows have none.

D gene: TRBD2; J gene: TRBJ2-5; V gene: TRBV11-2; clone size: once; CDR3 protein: CASSLDLAGLQETQYF; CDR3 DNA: TGTGCCAGCAGCTTAGATCTAGCGGGGCTCCAAGAGACCCAGTACTTC
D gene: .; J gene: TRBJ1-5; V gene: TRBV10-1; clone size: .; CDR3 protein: CASSEDGRSNQPQHF; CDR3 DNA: TGCGCCAGCAGTGAGGACGGTAGGAGCAATCAGCCCCAGCATTTT
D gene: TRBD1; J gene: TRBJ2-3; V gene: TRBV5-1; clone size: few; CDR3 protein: CASSSGTGVTDTQYF; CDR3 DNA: TGCGCCAGCAGCTCCGGGACAGGGGTGACAGATACGCAGTATTTT
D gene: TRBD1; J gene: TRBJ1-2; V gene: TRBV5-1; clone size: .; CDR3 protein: CASSLGDRPHGYTF; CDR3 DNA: TGCGCCAGCAGCCTAGGGGACAGGCCCCATGGCTACACCTTC
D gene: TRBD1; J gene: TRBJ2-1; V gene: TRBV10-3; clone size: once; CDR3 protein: CAIMKNRGLYNEQFF; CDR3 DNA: TGTGCCATCATGAAGAACAGGGGGCTTTACAATGAGCAGTTCTTC
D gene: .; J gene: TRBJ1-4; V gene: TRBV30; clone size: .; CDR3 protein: CARSTGEDEKLFF; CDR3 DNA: TGTGCCCGAAGCACGGGGGAGGATGAAAAACTGTTTTTT
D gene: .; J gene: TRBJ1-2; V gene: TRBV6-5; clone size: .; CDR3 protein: CASSYSTQSGYTF; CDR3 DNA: TGTGCCAGCAGTTACTCCACCCAAAGTGGCTACACCTTC
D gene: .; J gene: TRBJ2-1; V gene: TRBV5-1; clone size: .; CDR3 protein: CASSLEGTGYNEQFF; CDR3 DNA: TGCGCCAGCAGCTTGGAAGGGACTGGATACAATGAGCAGTTCTTC
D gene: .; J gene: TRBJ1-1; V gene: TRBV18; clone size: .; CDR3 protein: CASSPQGTLNTEAFF; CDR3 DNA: TGTGCCAGCTCACCACAGGGTACCCTGAACACTGAAGCTTTCTTT
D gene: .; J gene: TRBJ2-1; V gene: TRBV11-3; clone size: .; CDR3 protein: CASSAAGGAYNEQFF; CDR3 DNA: TGTGCCAGCAGCGCGGCAGGGGGGGCCTACAATGAGCAGTTCTTC
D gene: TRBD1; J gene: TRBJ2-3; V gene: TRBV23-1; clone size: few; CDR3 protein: CASPPGTGRDTQYF; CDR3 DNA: TGCGCCAGCCCACCCGGGACAGGGAGAGATACGCAGTATTTT
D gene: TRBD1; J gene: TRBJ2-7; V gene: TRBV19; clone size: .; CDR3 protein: CASSTGQGSYEQYF; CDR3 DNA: TGTGCCAGTAGTACAGGACAGGGTTCCTACGAGCAGTACTTC
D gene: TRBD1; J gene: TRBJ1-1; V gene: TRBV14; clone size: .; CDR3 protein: CASSQERGGPGAEEIMNTEAFF; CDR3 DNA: TGTGCCAGCAGCCAAGAAAGAGGGGGCCCGGGGGCCGAAGAGATTATGAACACTGAAGCTTTCTTT
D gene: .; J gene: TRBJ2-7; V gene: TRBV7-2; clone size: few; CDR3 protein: CASSLEYEQYF; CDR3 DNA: TGTGCCAGCAGCTTAGAGTACGAGCAGTACTTC
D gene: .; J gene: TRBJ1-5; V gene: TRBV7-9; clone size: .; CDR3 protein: CASSLGSGGWSQPQHF; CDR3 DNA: TGTGCCAGCAGCTTAGGGTCGGGGGGCTGGAGTCAGCCCCAGCATTTT
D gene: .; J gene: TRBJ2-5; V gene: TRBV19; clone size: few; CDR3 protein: CASTQDSGGTQYF; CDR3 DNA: TGTGCCAGTACCCAGGACAGTGGGGGGACCCAGTACTTC
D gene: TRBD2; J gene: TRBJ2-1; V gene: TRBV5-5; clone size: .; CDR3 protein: CASSLYLLAGSNEQFF; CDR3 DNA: TGTGCCAGCAGCTTGTATTTGCTAGCGGGAAGCAATGAGCAGTTCTTC
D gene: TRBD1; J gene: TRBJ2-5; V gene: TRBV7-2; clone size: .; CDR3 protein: CASSLEGQIKRGTQYF; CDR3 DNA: TGTGCCAGCAGCTTAGAGGGACAGATCAAGAGAGGGACCCAGTACTTC
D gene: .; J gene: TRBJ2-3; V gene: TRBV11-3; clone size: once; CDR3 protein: CASSFGITDTQYF; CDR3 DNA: TGTGCCAGCAGCTTTGGAATCACAGATACGCAGTATTTT
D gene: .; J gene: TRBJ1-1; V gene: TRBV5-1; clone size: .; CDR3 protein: CASSLGTGAVNTEAFF; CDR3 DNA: TGCGCCAGCAGCTTGGGGACGGGGGCGGTGAACACTGAAGCTTTCTTT
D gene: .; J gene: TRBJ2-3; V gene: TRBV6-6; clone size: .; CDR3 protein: CASSESADTQYF; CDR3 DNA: TGTGCCAGCAGCGAAAGCGCAGATACGCAGTATTTT